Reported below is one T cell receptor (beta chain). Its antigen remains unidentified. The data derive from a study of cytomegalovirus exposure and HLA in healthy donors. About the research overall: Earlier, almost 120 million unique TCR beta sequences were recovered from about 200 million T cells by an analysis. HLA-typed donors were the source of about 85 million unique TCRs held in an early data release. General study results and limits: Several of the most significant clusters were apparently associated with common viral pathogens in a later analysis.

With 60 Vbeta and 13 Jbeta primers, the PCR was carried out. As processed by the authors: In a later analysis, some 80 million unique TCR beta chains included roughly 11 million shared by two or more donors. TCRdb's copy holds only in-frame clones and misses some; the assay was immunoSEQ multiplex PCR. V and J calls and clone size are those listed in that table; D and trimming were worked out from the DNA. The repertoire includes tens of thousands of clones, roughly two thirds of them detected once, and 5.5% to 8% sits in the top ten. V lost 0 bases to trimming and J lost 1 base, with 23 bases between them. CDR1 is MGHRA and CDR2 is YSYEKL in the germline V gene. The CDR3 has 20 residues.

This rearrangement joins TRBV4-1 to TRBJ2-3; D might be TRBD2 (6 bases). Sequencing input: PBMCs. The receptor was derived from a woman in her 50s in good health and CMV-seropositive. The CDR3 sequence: CASSQEGPGVEKRGTDTQYF. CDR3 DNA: TGCGCCAGCAGCCAAGAGGGCCCTGGGGTCGAAAAGCGGGGCACAGATACGCAGTATTTT.